These 28 T cell receptor beta chains share one sample of origin, sequenced in a study of T cell repertoires in cytomegalovirus infection (dated 2019 in TCRdb). Sequencing was carried out with an Illumina HiSeq 1500. TCRdb's own reprocessing of the public reads used fastp at Q25 and MiXCR and kept productive beta chains. Rows with a matching CDR3 protein are joined into one entry that keeps the most common DNA and genes. Here the sample has over 450,000 distinct CDR3 sequences; about 11% occur a single time. Roughly 10% of the sample rests with the top ten. Sequencing was done on a sample of PBMCs. Receptors were obtained from a human donor in good health (CMV status not recorded). Some clones in this sample may be carry-over from other donors' samples.

This chain uses TRBV28 with TRBJ2-3; weak D call: TRBD2 (6 bases). This CDR3 is built from 14 residues. The V end was cut by 5 bases, the J end by 1 base, with 10 bases between. The germline gives CDR1 MDHEN, CDR2 SYDVKM. As DNA, the CDR3 is TGTGCCAGCAGTACGCGGGACCGCACAGATACGCAGTATTTT. This codes for CASSTRDRTDTQYF.

This clonotype was found many times. The V call is TRBV7-2, the J call TRBJ2-3; 8 bases are shared with TRBD2. This CDR3 contains 16 residues. CDR1 and CDR2 (germline): SGHTA, FQGNSA. The junction had 9 bases not matched to a gene; V was cut back by 0 bases and J by 7 bases. CDR3 loop: CASSLASGAVINTQYF. Here the CDR3 DNA reads TGTGCCAGCAGCTTAGCTAGCGGGGCCGTTATCAATACGCAGTATTTT. The whole variable domain, filled in from reference TRBV7-2 and TRBJ2-3, reads GAGVSQSPSNKVTEKGKDVELRCDPISGHTALYWYRQSLGQGLEFLIYFQGNSAPDKSGLPSDRFSAERTGGSVSTLTIQRTQQEDSAVYLCASSLASGAVINTQYFGPGTRLTVL.

The rearrangement links TRBV4-1 to TRBJ2-7; 12 bases agree with TRBD2. CDR1 MGHRA and CDR2 YSYEKL come from the germline V gene. The CDR3 covers 15 residues. Unmatched junction bases numbered 6, after V lost 4 bases and J lost 5 bases. The CDR3 DNA reads TGCGCCAGCAGCCTCAGACTAGCGGGAGATCACGAGCAGTACTTC. Protein product: CASSLRLAGDHEQYF.

This clonotype was found many times. The genes are TRBV2 and TRBJ1-6; the match to TRBD1 covers 8 bases. This CDR3 spans 15 amino acids. Germline CDR1 is SNHLY and CDR2 is FYNNEI. Trimming took 5 bases from V and 13 from J; bases not matched to a gene: 13. Here the CDR3 DNA reads TGTGCCAGCAGTTCCCCGGGACAGGCATCTTATCCCCTCCACTTT. Its protein product is CASSSPGQASYPLHF.

This clonotype has a count of ten or more. The chain combines TRBV20-1 with TRBJ1-1; TRBD1 matches at 9 bases. The CDR3 contains 14 residues. Trimming removed 2 bases from V and 7 bases from J; junction bases left unmatched: 8. The germline V gene encodes CDR1 DFQATT and CDR2 SNEGSKA (reference sequence). The CDR3: CSARRDRGGGEAFF. The CDR3 coding sequence is TGCAGTGCTAGACGAGACAGGGGGGGAGGTGAAGCTTTCTTT.

Only a few counts were recorded for this clonotype. This chain joins TRBV19 and TRBJ2-2, with 10 nucleotides matching TRBD2. Germline trimming cut 2 bases from V and 5 bases from J; bases unmatched to any gene: 5. Per germline, CDR1 LNHDA and CDR2 SQIVND (reference sequence). The length of the CDR3 is 16 residues. The CDR3 coding sequence is TGTGCCAGTAGTATACCCTTAGCGGGAGGTACCGGGGAGCTGTTTTTT. Translated: CASSIPLAGGTGELFF.

The gene calls are TRBV11-2 and TRBJ2-3; tentatively, D is TRBD2 (5 bases). V was cut by 5 bases and J by 6 bases, with 15 bases left in between. Per germline, CDR1 SGHAT and CDR2 FQNNGV. The CDR3 has 14 residues. CDR3 nucleotides: TGTGCCAGCAGCCTCATCCTAGCAAGGGATACGCAGTATTTT. It codes for CASSLILARDTQYF.

This sequence joins TRBV7-2 and TRBJ1-1; 7 bases match TRBD1. Germline V lookup: CDR1 SGHTA, CDR2 FQGNSA. CDR3 length equals 15 residues. J was trimmed by 0 bases and V by 5 bases; bases with no gene match: 6. The CDR3, as DNA: TGTGCCAGCAGCGGCTCGACAGGGATGAACACTGAAGCTTTCTTT. Its translation is CASSGSTGMNTEAFF.

V is TRBV3-1 and J is TRBJ1-5; D possibly corresponds to TRBD1 (5 bases). V was pared by 3 bases and J by 6 bases, with 9 bases between. Germline V gene data show CDR1 as LGHDT and CDR2 as YNNKEL (reference sequence). CDR3 length equals 13 residues. CDR3: CASSHGGIQPQHF. In DNA form, the CDR3 reads TGTGCCAGCAGCCATGGGGGAATTCAGCCCCAGCATTTT.

The sample holds a few counts of this clonotype. J is TRBJ2-7 and V is TRBV7-9; D is ambiguous. From germline, CDR1 is SEHNR and CDR2 FQNEAQ (reference sequence). The V and J ends lost 5 bases and 5 bases respectively, with 10 bases between them. There are 12 residues in the CDR3. For the CDR3, the DNA is TGTGCCAGCAGCCGTCACACGGACGAGCAGTACTTC. Translating gives CASSRHTDEQYF.

The V gene is TRBV9, the J gene TRBJ1-3, with D hard to call. V was cut by 0 bases and J by 2 bases, with 6 bases left in between. This CDR3 spans 14 amino acids. The germline V gene has CDR1 SGDLS and CDR2 YYNGEE. CDR3 coding DNA: TGTGCCAGCAGCGTAGAGAGTACTGGAAACACCATATATTTT. Its translation: CASSVESTGNTIYF.

As to this clonotype: Just one base apart from a much larger clone, this may be a read error. CDR3 region: CASSYHLDRGSNQPQHF. The DNA for the CDR3 is TGTGCCAGCAGTTACCATCTCGACAGGGGGTCCAATCAGCCCCAGCATTTT. The chain recombines TRBV6-9 with TRBJ1-5; 9 bases map to TRBD1. CDR1 is MNHGY and CDR2 is SVAAGI in the germline V gene. There are 17 residues in the CDR3. V shed 3 bases and J 3 bases; nucleotides not matched to a gene: 9.

The chain recombines TRBV29-1 with TRBJ2-1; a weak D match, TRBD1 (6 bases). The ends were cut back, 6 bases at V and 7 bases at J, with 13 bases in the middle. The CDR3 has 12 residues. Germline-derived CDR1 and CDR2 are SQVTM and ANQGSEA. The CDR3 spells CSVVTGENEQFF. The CDR3 bases are TGCAGCGTAGTGACAGGTGAAAATGAGCAGTTCTTC.

This clonotype was counted only a few times. The chain carries TRBV30 and TRBJ1-2; D perhaps matches TRBD1 (6 bases). V lost 7 bases and J lost 8, with 17 bases in between. Germline V gene lookup returns CDR1 GTSNPN and CDR2 SVGIG (reference sequence). There are 12 residues in the CDR3. This CDR3 reads CAFRAGGRGYTF. CDR3 in DNA: TGTGCCTTCCGGGCGGGGGGCAGAGGCTACACCTTC.

In the case of this clonotype: A much bigger clone sits one base away, suggesting this may be a read error. The V gene is TRBV2, the J gene TRBJ2-2; no clear D gene. The CDR3 contains 15 residues. CDR1 is SNHLY and CDR2 is FYNNEI in the germline V gene. CDR3 bases: TGTGCCAGCACCCTGGGTACCCTCGACACCAGGGAGCTGTTTTTT. Translated: CASTLGTLDTRELFF.

This clonotype was counted at least ten times. V usage is TRBV12-3 or TRBV12-4 and J usage is TRBJ1-2, with D possibly TRBD1 on 6 matching bases. V was trimmed by 4 bases and J by 3 bases, leaving 12 bases between them. The CDR3 extends over 14 amino acids. CDR3 sequence: CASSYREVDYGYTF. CDR3 DNA sequence: TGTGCCAGCAGTTACAGGGAGGTCGACTATGGCTACACCTTC.

This clonotype was detected only a few times. The chain uses TRBV4-2 and TRBJ2-1; D not certain. CDR3 length equals 13 residues. Trimming cost V 5 bases and J 4 bases, with 9 bases left between them. Germline V gives CDR1 LGHNA, CDR2 YNFKEQ. The CDR3 region has the DNA TGTGCCAGCAGCGGCCAGGAATACAATGAGCAGTTCTTC. Translating gives CASSGQEYNEQFF.

This clonotype was recorded many times. The gene calls are TRBV9 and TRBJ2-7; 9 nucleotides match TRBD1. Germline CDR1 reads SGDLS; CDR2 reads YYNGEE. Germline trimming cut 6 bases from V and 2 bases from J; bases unmatched to any gene: 15. The CDR3 is 17 residues long. In nucleotides, the CDR3 is TGTGCCAGCAACACTCACTCGGACAGGGGAGACGCCTACGAGCAGTACTTC. This gives the protein CASNTHSDRGDAYEQYF.

This clonotype occurred many times. The rearrangement links TRBV12-3 or TRBV12-4 to TRBJ1-5; a weak D match, TRBD1 (6 bases). V shed 6 bases and J shed 6 bases, with 9 bases lying between them. This CDR3 region has 12 residues. The CDR3 nucleotides are TGTGCCAGCAGCTCACAGGGTCAGCCCCAGCATTTT. Translating gives CASSSQGQPQHF.

This clonotype was counted ten times or more. Here the CDR3 reads CASSLSGLYQETQYF. DNA for the CDR3: TGTGCCAGCAGCTTATCGGGACTCTACCAAGAGACCCAGTACTTC. The chain recombines TRBV7-3 with TRBJ2-5, with D maybe TRBD2 (6 bases). The V gene's germline CDR1 is SGHTA and CDR2 FQGTGA. The CDR3 has 15 amino acids. The V end was cut by 2 bases, the J end by 0 bases, with 10 bases between.

The V and J genes are TRBV9 and TRBJ2-5; TRBD1 or TRBD2 may be the D gene (6 bases each). Germline CDR1 reads SGDLS; CDR2 reads YYNGEE. V dropped 0 bases and J dropped 5 bases, with 11 bases sitting between them. The CDR3 has 14 amino acids. Here the CDR3 DNA reads TGTGCCAGCAGCGTAGCCGGGGGCGGGGAGACCCAGTACTTC. Its translation: CASSVAGGGETQYF.

This clonotype was found once. A read error may be the cause here, since a much bigger clone is one base away. The rearrangement links TRBV7-6 to TRBJ1-1; a possible D gene is TRBD1 (6 bases). Trimming cost V 11 bases and J 0 bases, with 25 bases left between them. The CDR3 is made up of 17 amino acids. Germline V gene sequence: CDR1 SGHVS, CDR2 FNYEAQ. The CDR3 nucleotides are TGTGCCGGCATCGTACGGGGGCGGGGGCGAGTGAACACTGAAGCTTTCTTT. It encodes CAGIVRGRGRVNTEAFF.

This clonotype has at least ten counts. The chain has TRBV19 and TRBJ2-5; 8 bases align to TRBD2. With V trimmed by 3 bases and J by 5 bases, 8 bases remained unmatched. The CDR3 runs 15 residues. The V gene's germline CDR1 is LNHDA and CDR2 SQIVND (reference sequence). DNA for the CDR3: TGTGCCAGTAGTATGGGAGCGGGAGTCGTGGAGACCCAGTACTTC. Amino acids: CASSMGAGVVETQYF.

This clonotype was counted between two and nine times. The rearrangement links TRBV3-1 to TRBJ2-1, with 11 nucleotides matching TRBD2. The CDR3 extends over 14 amino acids. Germline V gene lookup returns CDR1 LGHDT and CDR2 YNNKEL (reference sequence). Unmatched junction bases numbered 5, after V lost 4 bases and J lost 9 bases. CDR3 coding DNA: TGTGCCAGCAGCCTCACCGGGACTAGCGGTGAGCAGTTCTTC. This sequence encodes CASSLTGTSGEQFF.

This clonotype appeared many times. This chain links TRBV2 with TRBJ2-5; 11 bases align to TRBD2. From germline, CDR1 is SNHLY and CDR2 FYNNEI. CDR3 length: 18 residues. Germline trimming cut 1 base from V and 5 bases from J; bases unmatched to any gene: 12. The CDR3, as DNA: TGTGCCAGCAGTGAAGGAGCTAGCGGGGGGTACGCAATGGAGACCCAGTACTTC. Translation gives CASSEGASGGYAMETQYF.

This chain connects TRBV20-1 to TRBJ2-1; D call uncertain. The CDR3 has 14 amino acids. Germline V gene sequence: CDR1 DFQATT, CDR2 SNEGSKA (reference sequence). V was clipped by 0 bases and J by 9 bases, with 15 bases between them. CDR3 sequence: CSARDPWKGSEQFF. The CDR3, as DNA: TGCAGTGCTAGAGACCCTTGGAAGGGCAGTGAGCAGTTCTTC.

The chain couples TRBV25-1 to TRBJ2-5; no firm D call. V was clipped by 6 bases and J by 5 bases, with 22 bases between them. Germline CDR1 reads MGHDK; CDR2 reads SYGVNS. The CDR3 contains 16 residues. The CDR3 DNA follows: TGTGCCAGCAGCCCACTCGATCCTATGATTTGGGAGACCCAGTACTTC. Translating gives CASSPLDPMIWETQYF.

This clonotype has a handful of counts. This chain joins TRBV27 and TRBJ1-4; maybe TRBD1 (5 bases). From germline, CDR1 is MNHEY and CDR2 SMNVEV (reference sequence). The CDR3 has 15 residues. The ends were cut back, 2 bases at V and 4 bases at J, with 11 bases in the middle. CDR3 sequence reads: CASSLQGPINEKLFF. Here the CDR3 DNA reads TGTGCCAGCAGTTTACAGGGACCCATTAATGAAAAACTGTTTTTT.